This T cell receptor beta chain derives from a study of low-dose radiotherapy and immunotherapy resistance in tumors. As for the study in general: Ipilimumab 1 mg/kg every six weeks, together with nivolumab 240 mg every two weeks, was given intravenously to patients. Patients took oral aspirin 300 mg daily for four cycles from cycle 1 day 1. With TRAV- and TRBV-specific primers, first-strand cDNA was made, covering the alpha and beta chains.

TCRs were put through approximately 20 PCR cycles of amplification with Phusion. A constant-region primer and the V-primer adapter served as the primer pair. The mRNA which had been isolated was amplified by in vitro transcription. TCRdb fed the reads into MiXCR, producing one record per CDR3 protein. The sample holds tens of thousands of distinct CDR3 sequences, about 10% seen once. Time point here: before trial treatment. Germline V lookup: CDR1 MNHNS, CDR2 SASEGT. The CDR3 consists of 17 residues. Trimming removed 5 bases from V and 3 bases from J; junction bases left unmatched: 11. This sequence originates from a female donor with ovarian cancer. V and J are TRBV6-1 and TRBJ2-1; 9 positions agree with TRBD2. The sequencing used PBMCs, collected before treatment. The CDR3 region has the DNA TGTGCCAGCAGTTACGCAGGGGGGCGGGGGGGCTACAATGAGCAGTTCTTC. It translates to CASSYAGGRGGYNEQFF.